This T cell receptor (beta chain) was observed in a study of Ad26.COV2.S vaccination and SARS-CoV-2 variants. Background on the study: COV1001, an Ad26.COV2.S trial, supplied this vaccine-arm donor. Intramuscularly, Ad26.COV2.S was given either once or twice, 56 days apart. Findings of the study overall: Reportedly, after vaccination the spike-specific CD8+ and CD4+ T cell responses displayed substantial breadth.

Assay used: immunoSEQ multiplex PCR; TCRdb lists only in-frame clones, some missing. The table has 350,000 to 500,000 clones, 75% to 95% seen once. Remarks on this clone: The antigen remains unidentified.

The treatment was: some 20 received Ad26.COV2.S at low or high dose, single or two shots; roughly 5 received placebo; per-sample allocation not given. Specimens were obtained on day 63 following the first vaccine or placebo injection. This clonotype was obtained from a person between 18 and 60 years old who received the Ad26.COV2.S COVID-19 vaccine or a placebo. Sequencing used peripheral blood, obtained in a trial of Ad26.COV2.S vaccine versus placebo.

In DNA, the CDR3 is TGTGCCAGCAGTGACAGGGGCCGGGGGAATGAAAAACTGTTTTTT. It codes for CASSDRGRGNEKLFF. The chain employs TRBV6-1 and TRBJ1-4; tentative D call: TRBD1 (6 bases). This CDR3 contains 15 residues. Trimming took 3 bases from V and 5 from J, leaving 13 bases between them. CDR1 MNHNS and CDR2 SASEGT come from the germline V gene.